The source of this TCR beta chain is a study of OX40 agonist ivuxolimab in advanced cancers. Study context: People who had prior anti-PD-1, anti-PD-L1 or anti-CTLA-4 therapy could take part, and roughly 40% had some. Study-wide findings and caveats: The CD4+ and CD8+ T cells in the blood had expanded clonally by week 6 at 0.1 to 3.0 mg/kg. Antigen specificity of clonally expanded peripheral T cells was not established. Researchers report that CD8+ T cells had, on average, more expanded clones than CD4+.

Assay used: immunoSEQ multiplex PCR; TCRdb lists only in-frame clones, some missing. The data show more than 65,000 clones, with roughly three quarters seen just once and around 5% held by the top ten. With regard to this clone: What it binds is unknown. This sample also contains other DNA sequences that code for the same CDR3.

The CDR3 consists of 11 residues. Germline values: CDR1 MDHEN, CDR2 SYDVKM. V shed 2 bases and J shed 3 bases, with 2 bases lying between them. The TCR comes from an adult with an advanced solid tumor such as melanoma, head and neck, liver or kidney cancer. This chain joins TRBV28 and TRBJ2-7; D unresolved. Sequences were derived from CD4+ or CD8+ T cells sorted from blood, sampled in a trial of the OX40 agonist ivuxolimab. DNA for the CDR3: TGTGCCAGCAGTTTAGGCTACGAGCAGTACTTC. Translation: CASSLGYEQYF.